This TCR beta chain was recovered during a study of blood T cell repertoires in COVID-19. The CDR3 loop spans 14 amino acids. V lost 1 base to trimming and J lost 2 bases, with 8 bases between them. Germline V gene sequence: CDR1 SEHNR, CDR2 FQNEAQ (reference sequence). Participants were placed into cohorts based on the clinical history they reported. TCRdb's table, derived via immunoSEQ multiplex PCR, lists solely in-frame clones and lacks some. The repertoire holds some 400,000 clones, with 80% to 90% as singletons. This chain connects TRBV7-9 to TRBJ2-5, with no clear D. The sample consisted of PBMCs or T cells enriched from blood (not recorded which). This clonotype was obtained from a man aged 30 to 45 who had recovered from COVID-19. The CDR3 loop reads CASSLVTEQETQYF. The CDR3 coding sequence is TGTGCCAGCAGCTTAGTAACAGAACAAGAGACCCAGTACTTC.